This T cell receptor beta chain derives from a study of human T cells and chemical hapten exposure. There are many counts of this clonotype. The target antigen is unknown. Documented time point: patch test 2, 6 weeks after DPC sensitization. The sample's treatment: therapeutic diphenylcyclopropenone sensitization with weekly scalp DPC. Venepuncture was done earlier than the placement of each patch test. TCRdb re-analysed the RACE reads in MiXCR, keeping a single row per CDR3 protein. This table has about 69,000 distinct CDR3 sequences, 10% appearing once. Study-wide points: Sensitizing with DPC caused no change in TCRs above 1 in 1000 frequency.

The receptor's source is a woman aged 45-60 years with alopecia areata. Some clones in this sample may be carry-over from other donors' samples. The material sequenced was whole blood, taken in connection with sensitization to the hapten diphenylcyclopropenone (DPC).

Here the CDR3 DNA reads TGTGCCAGCAGTGAATTTGGGCTAGCGGGATTCGTCGAGCAGTTCTTC. As protein: CASSEFGLAGFVEQFF. The gene calls are TRBV6-1 and TRBJ2-1; 9 bases are a match to TRBD2. In germline, CDR1 is MNHNS, CDR2 SASEGT. There are 16 residues in the CDR3. Germline trimming cut 2 bases from V and 10 bases from J; bases unmatched to any gene: 12.